The T cell receptor (beta chain) described here comes from a study of regulatory T cells in long-lasting Graves disease (dated by TCRdb to about 2021). Regarding the research as a whole: Newly diagnosed Graves' disease patients had taken antithyroid drugs for less than 3 months. The study was conducted in China and was registered as a clinical trial. A total of some 33 samples were covered by TCR sequencing, comprising some 13 persistent and approximately 20 newly diagnosed Graves' disease patients. Peripheral blood TCR sequencing and RNA sequencing compared persistent Graves' disease patients with newly diagnosed Graves' disease patients.

The research as a whole found: As a limitation, the authors acknowledged that the small sample size may reduce accuracy. More public clonotypes were shared among persistent patients (roughly 2,700) than among newly diagnosed patients (under 1,000). Persistent disease showed preferential use of TRBV28, TRBJ1-2 and TRBJ2-5, whereas newly diagnosed disease favored TRBV20-1 and TRBJ2-1. Sequencing and analysis were limited to the TCR beta chain. Compared with newly diagnosed patients, persistent Graves' disease patients had lower TCR Shannon entropy and fewer highly expanded clones, which suggests clonal expansion. The study examined only peripheral blood because the primary lesion, thyroid tissue, could not be accessed.

Libraries were made using multiplex PCR. The instrument was an Illumina HiSeq 4000. TCR beta libraries were built with iRepertoire HTBI primers and Arm-PCR amplification of CDR3 regions. Before sequencing, the PCR products underwent gel purification. Processing in the source paper ran as follows. Gene usage analysis of CDR3 amino acid clonotypes used the roughly 60 TRBV and more than 13 TRBJ segments found across samples. COPE and FqMerger were used to merge the filtered high-quality paired reads into contigs. Contigs were aligned with BLAST to IMGT TRBV, TRBD and TRBJ reference genes, and CDR3 was defined per IMGT. Any clonotype with a frequency above 0.1% was classified as a highly expanded clone. Shannon entropy served as the measure of repertoire diversity, while the Gini coefficient captured V-J evenness. Clonotypes shared by more than one individual were considered public. TCRdb handled the public reads itself, with Q25 trimming in fastp and clone calling in MiXCR, and kept productive beta chains. CDR3 protein sequences are deduplicated, and each keeps its most common genes and DNA. TCRdb, not the authors, supplied the V and J calls. A total of hundreds of thousands of distinct CDR3 sequences appear in this sample, around 15% of them only once. Jointly, the top ten make up over 20% of the sample.

CDR1 and CDR2 are read off the germline V gene (reference sequence) as MNHEY and SMNVEV. The CDR3 covers 18 residues, taking in both the cysteine and the phenylalanine. The sequence is cut down to CDR3 DNA, 54 bases in frame from base 1. V is shortened by 7 bases, J by 0 bases, and the region joining them spans 22 bases. Reading the label with the study, this specimen's time point is: newly diagnosed GD, antithyroid drugs for less than 3 months. For both TCR sequencing and RNA sequencing, RNA was extracted from PBMCs using TRIzol. The diagnosis of Graves' disease followed American Thyroid Association guidelines. Recruitment of patients was carried out at an endocrinology department in Xi'an, China. From each patient, approximately 10 milliliters of peripheral blood was collected into an EDTA anticoagulant tube. Ficoll Paque Plus density gradient separation was used to isolate PBMCs, and no additional T cell sorting was done. An Agilent 2100 Bioanalyzer and agarose gel were used to check RNA quality, and a NanoDrop 2000 was used to measure RNA concentration.

This clonotype was counted ten times or more. Its antigen target is currently unknown. Per-base qualities were not stored, and no clone one base away is much larger. The rearrangement combines TRBV27 with TRBJ2-1, with no D gene named confidently. The TCR originated in a female donor with Graves disease. Sequenced here: peripheral blood mononuclear cells (PBMCs), sampled at new diagnosis, from a patient treated with antithyroid drugs. Here the CDR3 is given as CASTLGYTPLSSYNEQFF. The nucleotide sequence is TGTGCCAGCACCCTGGGCTACACTCCCCTGAGCTCCTACAATGAGCAGTTCTTC.